This T cell receptor beta chain was sequenced in a study of brain T cells in children with intractable seizures. Sequencing was limited to surgery cases with top T cell transcript signatures in brain tissue. At least one anti-epileptic drug was given before surgery. Clones were sequenced by immunoSEQ multiplex PCR, and TCRdb holds only the in-frame ones, with some missing. Of under 150,000 clones listed, under 95% were seen once; the top ten hold 3.8%. CDR1 and CDR2 from the germline V gene are SNHLY and FYNNEI. Losses at the gene ends were 7 bases for V and 7 bases for J; bases not matched to a gene: 5. This CDR3 is built from 13 residues. Notes on the study in general: Clones missing pre-surgery may reflect undersampling of that blood sample. Viral specificity was inferred only from CDR3 similarity; HCMV serostatus was unknown.

Worth noting for this clone: Its antigen is still unknown.

The TCR comes from a boy in the first two years of life with hemimegalencephaly and intractable seizures. The chain has TRBV2 and TRBJ2-7; 12 positions match TRBD1. Source: peripheral blood, taken at surgery. CDR3 in DNA: TGTGCCAGCACAGGGACAGGGGGCCTAGAGCAGTACTTC. Translating gives CASTGTGGLEQYF. Full variable domain (remainder filled in from reference TRBV2 and TRBJ2-7): EPEVTQTPSHQVTQMGQEVILRCVPISNHLYFYWYRQILGQKVEFLVSFYNNEISEKSEIFDDQFSVERPDGSNFTLKIRSTKLEDSAMYFCASTGTGGLEQYFGPGTRLTVT.